The clone carrying this T cell receptor (beta chain) was seen more than once but under ten times. Its matching antigen is unknown. The sample is drawn from a study of cytomegalovirus exposure and HLA in healthy donors. The study, taken as a whole, reports: A later analysis linked a missense variant in DCLRE1C to the trimming of TCR beta V and J genes.

With 60 Vbeta and 13 Jbeta primers, the PCR was carried out. Using immunoSEQ multiplex PCR, the repertoire was profiled, and TCRdb retains in-frame clones only, with some absent. The sample lists some 120,000 clones, about 10% occurring once. Per the germline V gene, CDR1 is MDHEN and CDR2 is SYDVKM. Trimming removed 3 bases from V and 8 bases from J; junction bases left unmatched: 10. This CDR3 region has 15 residues. This clonotype was sampled from a man aged 25-45 years in good health and CMV-seronegative. The sequenced sample was PBMCs. This rearrangement joins TRBV28 to TRBJ1-2, with 9 bases lining up with TRBD1. The CDR3 DNA follows: TGTGCCAGCAGTTTCCTCCGGGACAGGGCTTCCGGCTACACCTTC. This encodes CASSFLRDRASGYTF.